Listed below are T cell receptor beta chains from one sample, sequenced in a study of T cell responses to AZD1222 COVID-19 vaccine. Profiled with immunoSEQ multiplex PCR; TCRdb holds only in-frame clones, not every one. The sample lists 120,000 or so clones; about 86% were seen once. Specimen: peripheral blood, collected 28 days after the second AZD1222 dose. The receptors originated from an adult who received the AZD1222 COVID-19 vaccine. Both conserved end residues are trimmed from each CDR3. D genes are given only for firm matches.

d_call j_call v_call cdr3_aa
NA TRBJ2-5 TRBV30 AWSTSVETQY
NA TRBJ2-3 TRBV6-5 ASSPAGLRTDTQY
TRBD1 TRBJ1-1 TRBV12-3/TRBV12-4 ASRETGGQGAF
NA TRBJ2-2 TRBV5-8 ASSLWNTGELF
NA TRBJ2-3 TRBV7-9 ATRGVADTQY
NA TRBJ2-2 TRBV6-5 ASSSAGGTGELF
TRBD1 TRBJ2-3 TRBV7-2 ASSLAGTGLDTQY
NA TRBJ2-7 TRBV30 AWSQAYEQY
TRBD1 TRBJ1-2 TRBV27 ASSMTGGDYGYT
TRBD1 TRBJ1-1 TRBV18 ASSRNRGTEAF
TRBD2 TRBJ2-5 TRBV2 ASGGTSGETQY
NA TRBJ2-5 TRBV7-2 ASGRSGEETQY
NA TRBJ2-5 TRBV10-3 AISELVAHAQETQY
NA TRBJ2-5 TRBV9 ASSGRLGGGQETQY
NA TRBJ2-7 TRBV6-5 ASSDQGYEQY
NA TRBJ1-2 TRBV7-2 ASSPGHTLANYGYT
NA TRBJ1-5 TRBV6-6 ASSYLGGEQPQH
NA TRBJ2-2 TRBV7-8 ASSLDLARVSTGELF
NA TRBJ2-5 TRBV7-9 ASSLGGDGQETQY
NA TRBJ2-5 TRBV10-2 ASSETTGHLGETQY
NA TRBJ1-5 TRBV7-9 ASSLADYQPQH
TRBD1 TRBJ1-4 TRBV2 ASRSGQSNEKLF
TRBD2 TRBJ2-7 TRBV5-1 ASSENPQGLAGGLTEQY
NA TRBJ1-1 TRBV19 ASSMQGLNTEAF
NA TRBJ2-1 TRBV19 ASSTVVGDEQF
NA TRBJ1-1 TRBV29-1 SVVDTYTEAF
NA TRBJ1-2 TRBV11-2 ASSSTQGYHYGYT
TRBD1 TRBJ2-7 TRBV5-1 ASSLGQGDHEQY
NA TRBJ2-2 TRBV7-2 ASSLEVVGELF
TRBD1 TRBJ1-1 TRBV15 ATSRGTGVANTEAF
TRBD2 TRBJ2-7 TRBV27 ASSLAASGTYEQY
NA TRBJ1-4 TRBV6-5 ASSQAGAANEKLF
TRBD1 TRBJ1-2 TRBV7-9 ASSLVQGADYGYT
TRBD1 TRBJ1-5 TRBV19 ASSPTGDNQPQH
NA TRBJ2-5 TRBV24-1 ATSDPQGIETQY
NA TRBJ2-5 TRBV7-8 ASSLDRDWQETQY
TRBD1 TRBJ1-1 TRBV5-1 ASSTGTVNTEAF
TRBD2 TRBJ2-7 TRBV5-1 ASSLAKWGGSALYEQY
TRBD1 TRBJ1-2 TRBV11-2 ASSSSTTGAGGYT
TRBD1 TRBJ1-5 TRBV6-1 ASSEGQGSNQPQH
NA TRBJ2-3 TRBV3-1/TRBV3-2 ASSPQPATDTQY